The present entry profiles one T cell receptor (beta chain) with its context. Antigen unknown. No neoadjuvant therapy was given to the selected pancreatic ductal adenocarcinoma patients before their surgery. Using immunoSEQ multiplex PCR, the repertoire was profiled, and TCRdb retains in-frame clones only, with some absent. The sample includes roughly 16,000 clones, 90% to 95% seen only once; the top ten take 16%. Germline values: CDR1 MNHEY, CDR2 SVGAGI. The CDR3 runs to 15 residues. The V segment lost 5 bases and the J segment 2 bases; nucleotides outside the gene matches: 8. The data originate from a study of T cells in pancreatic ductal adenocarcinoma. Findings and limits, study-wide: Results skew toward the minority of patients with early-stage disease. Tumor and blood clonality did not differ significantly, about 0.11 versus 0.066. Unique clonotypes were about 8.2-fold more numerous in blood than in tumor. Comparisons of tumor and blood clonality may show falsely lower tumor diversity.

Input material: PBMCs. V and J are TRBV6-5 and TRBJ2-7; 8 nucleotides line up with TRBD1. This sequence originates from a human donor with pancreatic ductal adenocarcinoma. The CDR3 region has the DNA TGTGCCAGCAGTCAAGACAGGGGTCTCGCCTACGAGCAGTACTTC. Its protein product is CASSQDRGLAYEQYF.